This entry concerns a single TCR beta chain. Its cognate antigen is unknown. This sample is drawn from a study of T cells after yellow fever vaccination. Background on the study: It was SMART-Seq v4 Ultra Low Input that prepared the fractions with low cell numbers.

A process of 5'RACE template switching, which added a universal primer site and UMIs, was used to make TCR cDNA. In TCRdb, the 5' RACE reads were re-called with MiXCR into one record per CDR3 protein. The sample records 400,000 to 650,000 distinct CDR3 sequences, roughly 22% being singletons. In germline, CDR1 is LNHNV, CDR2 YYDKDF (reference sequence). The CDR3 is made up of 12 amino acids. V was shortened by 4 bases and J by 7 bases, with 9 bases between the two germline ends. Findings and limits, study-wide: The secondary response was weaker, and its peak arrived faster, on day 5 versus 15. Post-booster repertoires again held most primary-vaccination clones (roughly 96% CD4, over 80% CD8).

This TCR derives from a man in his late teens or twenties who received the YFV17D yellow fever vaccine. This material consisted of PBMCs, taken less than 25 days after the first yellow fever vaccination. The V and J genes are TRBV15 and TRBJ2-3, with D unclear. For the CDR3, the DNA is TGTGCCACCAGCATAGAGAGGTATACGCAGTATTTT. Amino acid sequence: CATSIERYTQYF. Together with reference TRBV15 and TRBJ2-3, the CDR3 gives the full variable domain: DAMVIQNPRYQVTQFGKPVTLSCSQTLNHNVMYWYQQKSSQAPKLLFHYYDKDFNNEADTPDNFQSRRPNTSFCFLDIRSPGLGDTAMYLCATSIERYTQYFGPGTRLTVL.